This TCR beta chain came from a study of molecular identifiers for immune sequencing clone quantification. Study overall: The replicate experiment used RNA from approximately 22,000 or 94,000 naive CD8 cells. This RNA was split into five aliquots, and four of them were sequenced.

Overall study findings and caveats: More than 97% of effector molecules, versus under 1% of naive-cell molecules, belonged to clones above 20 RNA copies.

This clonotype turned up a few times. Its antigen remains unknown. V shed 8 bases and J 1 base; nucleotides not matched to a gene: 7. CDR1 LNHNV and CDR2 YYDKDF come from the germline V gene (reference sequence). This CDR3 is 14 amino acids long. Between about 18,000 and 1,100,000 sorted cells, with 10%, 30% or 50% RNA, yielded naive CD8 libraries. It was with previously described methods and listed TCR primers that bulk TCR libraries were made. TCRdb re-called the PCR reads through MiXCR, storing one row per CDR3 protein. Here the sample spans under 600,000 distinct CDR3 sequences, roughly 26% being singletons.

The sequence was obtained from a human donor in good health. Some libraries in this study had Jurkat cell RNA spiked in. Specimen: naive CD8+ T cells from blood, with Jurkat cell RNA spiked in. Subset noted: FACS-sorted CD8+CD4-CCR7+CD45RA+ naive T cells. The V gene is TRBV15, the J gene TRBJ1-1; 7 positions match TRBD1. The CDR3 sequence is CATSARGPNTEAFF. CDR3 bases: TGTGCCACCTCGGCAAGGGGGCCGAACACTGAAGCTTTCTTT.